Listed below are T cell receptor beta chains from one sample, sequenced in a study. One entry per CDR3 protein results from TCRdb running MiXCR on the 5' RACE reads. Among tens of thousands of distinct CDR3 sequences listed, about 20% were seen once. The sample taken for sequencing was naive CD4+ T cells sorted from a lymph node. These receptors came from a female donor with breast cancer. Both conserved end residues are trimmed from each CDR3.

cdr3_length | j_call | v_call | cdr3_aa
12 | TRBJ1-2 | TRBV5-1 | ASRYQGQVYGYT
13 | TRBJ2-1 | TRBV5-1 | ASSIRDRTYNEQF
12 | TRBJ2-5 | TRBV7-9 | ASSEGLARETQY
14 | TRBJ2-2 | TRBV21-1 | ASSKAWDRRAGELF
13 | TRBJ1-1 | TRBV7-2 | ASSPIQGASTEAF
15 | TRBJ2-1 | TRBV5-6 | ASSLDLLAGGSNEQF
12 | TRBJ2-2 | TRBV6-5 | ASSYRQNTGELF
10 | TRBJ2-7 | TRBV6-2/TRBV6-3 | ASSQDTYEQY
12 | TRBJ1-1 | TRBV2 | ASGIHGQATEAF
14 | TRBJ2-1 | TRBV7-6 | ASSLGRLAGSSERF
13 | TRBJ1-1 | TRBV5-1 | ASSRIQGQATEAF
10 | TRBJ2-5 | TRBV28 | ASGRPQETQY
14 | TRBJ1-1 | TRBV12-3/TRBV12-4 | ASSLLLGGPGTEAF
12 | TRBJ2-7 | TRBV4-3 | ASSQDPQTYEQY
10 | TRBJ2-5 | TRBV20-1 | SARRTGETQY
14 | TRBJ2-6 | TRBV5-1 | ASSLAPSAGANVLT